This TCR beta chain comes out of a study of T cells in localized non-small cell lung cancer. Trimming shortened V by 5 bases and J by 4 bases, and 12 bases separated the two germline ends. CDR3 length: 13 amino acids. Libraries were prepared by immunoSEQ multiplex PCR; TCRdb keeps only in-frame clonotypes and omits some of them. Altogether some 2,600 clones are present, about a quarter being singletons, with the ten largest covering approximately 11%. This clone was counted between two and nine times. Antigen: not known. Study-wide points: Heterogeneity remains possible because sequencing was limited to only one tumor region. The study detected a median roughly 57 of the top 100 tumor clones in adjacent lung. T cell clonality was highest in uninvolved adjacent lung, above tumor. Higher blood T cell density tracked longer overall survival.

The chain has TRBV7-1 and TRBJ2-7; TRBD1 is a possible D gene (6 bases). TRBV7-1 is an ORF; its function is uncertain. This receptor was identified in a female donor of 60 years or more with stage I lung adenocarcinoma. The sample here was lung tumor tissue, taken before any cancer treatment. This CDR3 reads CASSGGPGYEQYF. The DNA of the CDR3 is TGTGCCAGCAGCGGGGGCCCGGGGTACGAGCAGTACTTC.